This T cell receptor (beta chain) appears in the sequencing data of a study of shared clonotypes between healthy human individuals. This CDR3 has 20 amino acids. V shed 0 bases and J shed 1 base, with 22 bases lying between them. Germline values: CDR1 SGHVS, CDR2 FQNEAQ. Produced via immunoSEQ multiplex PCR; TCRdb's table is partial and in-frame only. The sample gives around 600,000 clones, around 96% of which show up once; over 0.09% is in the top ten. Remarks on this clone: Its antigen is as yet unknown.

Study observations and caveats: Blood was the only sampled material, and tissue repertoires likely differ.

Naive CD8 cells lacked CD45RO and underwent positive selection for CCR7, leaving out terminally differentiated effector memory CD45RA+ cells. The chain couples TRBV7-8 to TRBJ1-5, with D unresolved. The sequenced sample consisted of naive CD8+ T cells sorted from blood. This TCR derives from a woman aged 25 to 39 in good health. CDR3 in amino acids: CASSLAGYGPTPTSNQPQHF. The DNA of the CDR3 is TGTGCCAGCAGCTTAGCGGGCTACGGGCCCACCCCCACAAGCAATCAGCCCCAGCATTTT.